The clone carrying this TCR beta chain was seen ten or more times. The data belong to a study of PD-L1 blockade in urothelial cancer. Time point of the sample: pretreatment peripheral blood. Trimming took 5 bases from V and 5 from J; bases not matched to a gene: 13. Germline V gives CDR1 SEHNR, CDR2 FQNEAQ (reference sequence). This CDR3 is built from 16 residues. Only in-frame clones appear in the TCRdb table, and some are missing; sequencing was by immunoSEQ multiplex PCR. The sample comprises about 50,000 clones, roughly four fifths of which are singletons, and more than 3% rests with the top ten. The gene calls are TRBV7-9 and TRBJ2-7, with 9 bases identical to TRBD1. This sequence originates from a man between 65 and 79 years old with urothelial cancer. The sequences come from PBMCs, collected around atezolizumab (anti-PD-L1) treatment. The CDR3: CASSPLVGQGPHEQYF. The CDR3 DNA reads TGTGCCAGCAGCCCCTTGGTGGGACAGGGTCCCCACGAGCAGTACTTC.